This T cell receptor (beta chain) was profiled in a study of human T cells and chemical hapten exposure. For the study at large: The study enrolled mostly female patients with alopecia areata, totalis or universalis.

TCRdb itself ran the RACE reads through MiXCR, one entry per CDR3 protein. The sample shows approximately 79,000 distinct CDR3 sequences, 7.5% to 9.5% of them seen only once. Turning to this clonotype: Its antigen is not known.

Whole-study findings and limits: With patch test score, the counts of PT1 expanded TCRs showed a positive correlation.

CDR3 length equals 15 residues. The V segment lost 4 bases and the J segment 2 bases; nucleotides outside the gene matches: 3. Germline CDR1 reads LGHNA; CDR2 reads YSLEER. Documented time point: pre-sensitization, week 0. Regarding treatment: therapeutic diphenylcyclopropenone sensitization with weekly scalp DPC. Investigators collected blood before applying each patch test. The chain carries TRBV4-3 and TRBJ1-4, with 8 bases fitting TRBD1. The receptor was derived from a man aged 40-55 years with alopecia areata. Some clones in this sample may be carry-over from other donors' samples. Sequencing was performed on whole blood, taken in connection with sensitization to the hapten diphenylcyclopropenone (DPC). This CDR3 reads CASSPTGATNEKLFF. Written as DNA, the CDR3 is TGCGCCAGCAGCCCGACAGGGGCTACTAATGAAAAACTGTTTTTT.